A selection of T cell receptor beta chains follows, all from one sample in a study of blood T cells in healthy people across ages. TCRdb recomputed calls from the 5' RACE reads with MiXCR, one row per CDR3 protein. Among 1,500,000 or so distinct CDR3 sequences listed, 35% to 45% were seen once. The sequenced sample was blood. The receptors come from a woman between 18 and 29 years old in good health. Both conserved end residues are part of each CDR3. A D gene is named only where the DNA matches it firmly. Only part of the rows carry a size: once, few, many, or a class if the clone is expanded.

D,size,V,J,DNA,CDR3
TRBD1,.,TRBV27,TRBJ2-7,TGTGCCAGCAGTCCCCAGGGGGCTGGCCACGAGCAGTACTTC,CASSPQGAGHEQYF
.,few,TRBV7-9,TRBJ2-4,TGTGCCAGCAGCCCTCGCGGCGGGGCCAAAAACATTCAGTACTTC,CASSPRGGAKNIQYF
TRBD1,.,TRBV28,TRBJ2-7,TGTGCCAGCAGTGGGAGTTGGACAGGGATTATCCATGACGAGCAGTACTTC,CASSGSWTGIIHDEQYF
TRBD2,few,TRBV6-2/TRBV6-3,TRBJ2-3,TGTGCCAGCAGCCGACTAGCGGGTAATACGCAGTATTTT,CASSRLAGNTQYF
TRBD1,few,TRBV4-3,TRBJ1-2,TGCGCCAGCAGCCAGATCGGGACAGGTCTTAACTATGGCTACACCTTC,CASSQIGTGLNYGYTF
.,few,TRBV5-6,TRBJ2-1,TGTGCCAGCAGCCTAGACAGGACCCGGACGCGGAATGAGCAGTTCTTC,CASSLDRTRTRNEQFF
.,.,TRBV2,TRBJ2-1,TGTGCCAGCATTCCTGCGGGATCCTACAATGAGCAGTTCTTC,CASIPAGSYNEQFF
.,.,TRBV6-2/TRBV6-3,TRBJ2-1,TGTGCCAGCAGTTATTTCTCAGGGTACAATGAGCAGTTCTTC,CASSYFSGYNEQFF
TRBD1,.,TRBV7-2,TRBJ2-7,TGTGCCAGCAGCTTAGCGAGGACAGGGCCCTACGAGCAGTACTTC,CASSLARTGPYEQYF
.,.,TRBV12-3/TRBV12-4,TRBJ1-5,TGTGCCAGCACCGAGCAGGCCAATCAGCCCCAGCATTTT,CASTEQANQPQHF
TRBD2,.,TRBV7-2,TRBJ2-2,TGTGCCAGCAGCTTAGTTGGCGGGAGTGTGTACACCGGGGAGCTGTTTTTT,CASSLVGGSVYTGELFF
TRBD2,.,TRBV9,TRBJ2-3,TGTGCCAGCAGCTGGTCAAGCGGGAGTCAAGATACGCAGTATTTT,CASSWSSGSQDTQYF
.,few,TRBV27,TRBJ2-7,TGTGCCAGCGGGTATAGCGGAGTCTACGAGCAGTACTTC,CASGYSGVYEQYF
.,.,TRBV18,TRBJ1-2,TGTGCCAGCTCACTCTCACGGAACGATGGCTACACCTTC,CASSLSRNDGYTF
.,.,TRBV20-1,TRBJ2-7,TGCAGTGCTAGAGACACGCACTACGAGCAGTACTTC,CSARDTHYEQYF
.,few,TRBV29-1,TRBJ1-1,TGCAGCGTTAAGGGACGAATGAACACTGAAGCTTTCTTT,CSVKGRMNTEAFF
.,few,TRBV7-3,TRBJ2-1,TGTGCCAGCAGCTTAACAGGGTCCGATGAGCAGTTCTTC,CASSLTGSDEQFF
.,.,TRBV5-1,TRBJ1-1,TGCGCCAGCAGCTTGACCACCGCAGACAGGAACACTGAAGCTTTCTTT,CASSLTTADRNTEAFF
.,.,TRBV27,TRBJ2-7,TGTGCCAGCAGTAGGGGAGAAACAGGGTTCCACCAGTACTTC,CASSRGETGFHQYF
.,few,TRBV12-3/TRBV12-4,TRBJ2-4,TGTGCCAGCAGCCCTGCTTCGGTTATGAAAAACATTCAGTACTTC,CASSPASVMKNIQYF
.,few,TRBV4-1,TRBJ2-7,TGCGCCAGCAGCCAAGAGGCTTTCCGGGACGGAATCTACGAGCAGTACTTC,CASSQEAFRDGIYEQYF
.,few,TRBV7-8,TRBJ2-7,TGTGCCAGCAGCTTTGGGAGCGTAGGCTGGCAGGGTGGTCCGTCGAACGAGCAGTACTTC,CASSFGSVGWQGGPSNEQYF
TRBD2,few,TRBV28,TRBJ2-7,TGTGCCAGCAGTTTTCGTACTAGCGGGGCCTACGAGCAGTACTTC,CASSFRTSGAYEQYF
.,.,TRBV4-1,TRBJ2-5,TGCGCCAGCAGCCAAGTTACGGGGGGCGAAGAGACCCAGTACTTC,CASSQVTGGEETQYF
.,.,TRBV12-3/TRBV12-4,TRBJ1-1,TGTGCCAGCAGTTTAGGGGGGACGGTAAATGAAGCTTTCTTT,CASSLGGTVNEAFF
.,.,TRBV29-1,TRBJ1-1,TGCAGCGTTACCCACAGGCTAATTGACACTGAAGCTTTCTTT,CSVTHRLIDTEAFF
TRBD1,.,TRBV12-3/TRBV12-4,TRBJ1-1,TGTGCCGGCAGCTCTTCGGACAGGGTGAACACTGAAGCTTTCTTT,CAGSSSDRVNTEAFF
TRBD2,.,TRBV7-6,TRBJ2-3,TGTGCCAGCAGCGCGACCCTGCGGGAGGCGAGAGATACGCAGTATTTT,CASSATLREARDTQYF
.,.,TRBV4-3,TRBJ2-2,TGCGCCAGCAGCCAAGAATGGGGGGCTCTCACCGGGGAGCTGTTTTTT,CASSQEWGALTGELFF
.,.,TRBV6-2/TRBV6-3,TRBJ2-3,TGTGCCAGCAGCCTCGCAGGGCCTGGCACAGATACGCAGTATTTT,CASSLAGPGTDTQYF
.,few,TRBV13,TRBJ2-1,TGTGCCAGCAGCTTAAATATCTGGTCCCATGAGCAGTTCTTC,CASSLNIWSHEQFF
.,.,TRBV20-1,TRBJ2-1,TGCAGTGGGGTTGGGCGGGCATATGAGCAGTTCTTC,CSGVGRAYEQFF
.,.,TRBV20-1,TRBJ2-7,TGCAGTGCTAGAGATCTGGCGGAGCCCTACGAGCAGTACTTC,CSARDLAEPYEQYF
.,.,TRBV9,TRBJ2-1,TGTGCCAGCAGCGTGACCGCGGGATACAATGAGCAGTTCTTC,CASSVTAGYNEQFF
TRBD1,.,TRBV10-3,TRBJ1-5,TGTGCCATCAGTGGACAGGGGGATTTTCAGCCCCAGCATTTT,CAISGQGDFQPQHF
.,.,TRBV28,TRBJ1-4,TGTGCCAGCAGCTCCCTGGGAGAAGCAACTAATGAAAAACTGTTTTTT,CASSSLGEATNEKLFF
.,once,TRBV7-9,TRBJ1-2,TGTGCCAGCAGCTTAGGGTCCTCCGGGACAAAGGGCAATGGCTACACCTTC,CASSLGSSGTKGNGYTF
.,many,TRBV6-5,TRBJ1-5,TGTGCCAGCAGTTTCGACGGCAATCAGCCCCAGCATTTT,CASSFDGNQPQHF